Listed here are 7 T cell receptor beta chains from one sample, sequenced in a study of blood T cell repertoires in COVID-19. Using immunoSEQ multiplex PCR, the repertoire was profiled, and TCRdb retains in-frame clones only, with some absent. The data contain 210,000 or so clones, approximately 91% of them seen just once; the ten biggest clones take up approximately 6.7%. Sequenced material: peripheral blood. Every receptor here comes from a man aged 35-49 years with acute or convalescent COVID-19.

This chain's CDR3 is CSVPGLGTDTQYF. The CDR3 nucleotides read TGCAGCGTCCCGGGACTAGGCACAGATACGCAGTATTTT. The chain is built from TRBV29-1 and TRBJ2-3, with TRBD2 identical over 8 bases. The CDR3 sequence is 13 residues long. Germline assignment: CDR1 SQVTM and CDR2 ANQGSEA. V shed 6 bases and J 1 base; nucleotides not matched to a gene: 3.

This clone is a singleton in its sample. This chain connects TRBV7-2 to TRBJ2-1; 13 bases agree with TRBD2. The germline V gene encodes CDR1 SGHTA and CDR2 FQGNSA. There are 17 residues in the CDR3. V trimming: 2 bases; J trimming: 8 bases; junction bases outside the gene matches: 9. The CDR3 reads CASSLRPTSGGAYEQFF. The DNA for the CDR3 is TGTGCCAGCAGCTTAAGGCCCACTAGCGGGGGGGCCTATGAGCAGTTCTTC.

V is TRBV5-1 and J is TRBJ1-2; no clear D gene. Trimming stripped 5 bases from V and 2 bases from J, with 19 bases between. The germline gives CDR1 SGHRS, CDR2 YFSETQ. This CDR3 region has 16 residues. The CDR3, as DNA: TGCGCCAGCAGGGCGTCGCGGGGAGAACCGAACTATGGCTACACCTTC. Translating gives CASRASRGEPNYGYTF.

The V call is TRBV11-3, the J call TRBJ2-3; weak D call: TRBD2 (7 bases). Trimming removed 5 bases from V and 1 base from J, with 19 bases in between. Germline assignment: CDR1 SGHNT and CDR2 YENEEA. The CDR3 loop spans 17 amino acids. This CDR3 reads CASSRLPAGARTDTQYF. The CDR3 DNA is TGTGCCAGCAGCCGCTTACCCGCGGGGGCTCGCACAGATACGCAGTATTTT.

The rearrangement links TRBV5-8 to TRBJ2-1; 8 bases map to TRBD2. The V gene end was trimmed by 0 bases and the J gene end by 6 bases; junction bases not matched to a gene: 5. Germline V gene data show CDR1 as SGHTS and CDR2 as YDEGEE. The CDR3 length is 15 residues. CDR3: CASSLGTSFFNEQFF. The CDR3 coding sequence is TGTGCCAGCAGCTTGGGGACTAGCTTCTTCAATGAGCAGTTCTTC.

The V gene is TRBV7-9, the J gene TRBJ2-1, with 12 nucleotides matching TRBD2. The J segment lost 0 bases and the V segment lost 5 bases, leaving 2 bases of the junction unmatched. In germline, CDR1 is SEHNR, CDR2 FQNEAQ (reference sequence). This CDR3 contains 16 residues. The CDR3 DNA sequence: TGTGCCAGCAGCCCTAGCGGGGGGGTCTCCTACAATGAGCAGTTCTTC. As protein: CASSPSGGVSYNEQFF.

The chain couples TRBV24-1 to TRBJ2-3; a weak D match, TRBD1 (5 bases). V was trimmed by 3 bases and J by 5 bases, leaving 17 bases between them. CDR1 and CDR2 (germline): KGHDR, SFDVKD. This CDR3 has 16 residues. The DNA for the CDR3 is TGTGCCACCAGTGATAACAAAAGGGGTGGAGAAGATACGCAGTATTTT. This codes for CATSDNKRGGEDTQYF.